The 4 T cell receptor beta chains below come from one sample, sequenced in a study of T cells after yellow fever vaccination. MiXCR was run by TCRdb on the 5' RACE reads, yielding one entry per CDR3 protein. The sample contains 150,000 to 200,000 distinct CDR3 sequences, about 11% of which appear only once. The material sequenced was CD8+ T cells sorted from PBMCs, taken 15 days after the yellow fever booster vaccination. The receptors derive from a man between 18 and 35 years old who received the YFV17D yellow fever vaccine.

V gene TRBV12-3 or TRBV12-4 combines with J gene TRBJ2-5, with 8 bases fitting TRBD2. The trim removed 4 bases at V and 4 bases at J, leaving 2 bases unmatched. This CDR3 comprises 13 residues. The CDR3 region is CASSWAGGETQYF. The CDR3 DNA reads as TGTGCCAGCAGTTGGGCGGGGGGAGAGACCCAGTACTTC.

This clonotype was recorded many times. CDR3 residues: CASSLAAGNQPQHF. For the CDR3, the DNA is TGTGCCAGCAGCTTAGCGGCGGGTAATCAGCCCCAGCATTTT. The V and J genes are TRBV7-6 and TRBJ1-5; unclear D gene. This CDR3 has 14 amino acids. Germline CDR1 SGHVS, CDR2 FNYEAQ. V gave up 0 bases and J gave up 4 bases, with 7 bases separating them.

V usage is TRBV29-1 and J usage is TRBJ2-1; 12 bases line up with TRBD2. Trimming cost V 4 bases and J 0 bases; bases outside gene matches: 7. CDR1 is SQVTM, CDR2 ANQGSEA, per germline. This CDR3 contains 17 residues. The CDR3 sequence is CSVVRTSGVSSYNEQFF. CDR3 sequence (DNA): TGCAGCGTTGTGCGGACTAGCGGGGTTAGCTCCTACAATGAGCAGTTCTTC.

The genes are TRBV4-3 and TRBJ2-7, with D tentatively TRBD1 (5 bases). Per germline, CDR1 LGHNA and CDR2 YSLEER. CDR3 size: 19 residues. V lost 1 base, J lost 3 bases, and 25 bases lay in between. The CDR3 nucleotides are TGCGCCAGCAGCCAAGTTTCCGACAGAAACTTTAGGACCCTCTACGAGCAGTACGTC. It specifies CASSQVSDRNFRTLYEQYV.